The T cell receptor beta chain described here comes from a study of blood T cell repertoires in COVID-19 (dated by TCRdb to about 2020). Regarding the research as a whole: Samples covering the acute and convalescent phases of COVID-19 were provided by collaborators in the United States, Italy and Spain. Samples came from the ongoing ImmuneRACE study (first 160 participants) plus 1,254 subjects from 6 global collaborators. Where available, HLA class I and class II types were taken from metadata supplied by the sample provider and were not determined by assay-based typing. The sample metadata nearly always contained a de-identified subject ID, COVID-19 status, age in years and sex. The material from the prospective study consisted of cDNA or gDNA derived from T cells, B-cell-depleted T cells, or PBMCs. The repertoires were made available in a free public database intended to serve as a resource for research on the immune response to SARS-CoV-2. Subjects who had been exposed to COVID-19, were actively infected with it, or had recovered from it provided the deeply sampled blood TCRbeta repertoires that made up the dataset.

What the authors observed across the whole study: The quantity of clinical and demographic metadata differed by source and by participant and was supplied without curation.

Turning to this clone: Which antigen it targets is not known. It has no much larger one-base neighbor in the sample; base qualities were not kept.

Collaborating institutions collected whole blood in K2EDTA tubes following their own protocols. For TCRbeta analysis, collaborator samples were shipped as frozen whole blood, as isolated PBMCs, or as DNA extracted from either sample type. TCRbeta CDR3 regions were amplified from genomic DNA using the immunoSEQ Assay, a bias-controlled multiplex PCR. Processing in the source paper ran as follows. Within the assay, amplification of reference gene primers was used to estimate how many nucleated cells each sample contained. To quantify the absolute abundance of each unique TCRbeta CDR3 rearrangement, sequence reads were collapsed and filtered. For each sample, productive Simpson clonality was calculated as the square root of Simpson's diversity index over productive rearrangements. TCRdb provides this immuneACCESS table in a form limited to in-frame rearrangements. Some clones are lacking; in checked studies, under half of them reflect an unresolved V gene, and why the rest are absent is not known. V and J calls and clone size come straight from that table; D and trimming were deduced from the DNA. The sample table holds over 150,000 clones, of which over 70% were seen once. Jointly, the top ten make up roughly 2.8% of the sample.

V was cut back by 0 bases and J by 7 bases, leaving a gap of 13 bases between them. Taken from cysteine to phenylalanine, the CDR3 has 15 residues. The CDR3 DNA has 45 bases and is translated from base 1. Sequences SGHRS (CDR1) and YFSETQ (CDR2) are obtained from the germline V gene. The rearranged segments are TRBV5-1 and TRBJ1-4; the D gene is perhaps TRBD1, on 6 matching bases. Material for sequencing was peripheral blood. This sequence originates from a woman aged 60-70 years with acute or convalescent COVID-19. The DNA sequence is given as TGCGCCAGCAGCTTGGCCCGGGGGGCGACTGAAAAACTGTTTTTT. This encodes CASSLARGATEKLFF.